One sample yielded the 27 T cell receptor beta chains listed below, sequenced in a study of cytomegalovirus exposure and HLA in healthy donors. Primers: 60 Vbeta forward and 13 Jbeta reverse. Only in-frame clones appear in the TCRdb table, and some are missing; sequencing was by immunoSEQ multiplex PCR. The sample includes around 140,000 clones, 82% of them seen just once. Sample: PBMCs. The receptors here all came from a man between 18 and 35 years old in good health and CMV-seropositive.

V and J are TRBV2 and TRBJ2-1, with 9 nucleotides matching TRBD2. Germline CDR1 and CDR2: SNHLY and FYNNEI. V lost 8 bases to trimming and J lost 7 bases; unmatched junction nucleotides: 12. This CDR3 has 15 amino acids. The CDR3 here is CASSMLAGGPNEQFF. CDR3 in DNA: TGTGCCAGCTCGATGCTGGCGGGAGGGCCGAATGAGCAGTTCTTC.

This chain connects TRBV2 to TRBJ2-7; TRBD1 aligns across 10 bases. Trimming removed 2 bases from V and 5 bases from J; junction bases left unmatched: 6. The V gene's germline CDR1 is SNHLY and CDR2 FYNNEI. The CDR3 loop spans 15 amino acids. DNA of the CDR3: TGTGCCAGCAGTGAACCCCGACAGGGGGCCCACGAGCAGTACTTC. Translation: CASSEPRQGAHEQYF.

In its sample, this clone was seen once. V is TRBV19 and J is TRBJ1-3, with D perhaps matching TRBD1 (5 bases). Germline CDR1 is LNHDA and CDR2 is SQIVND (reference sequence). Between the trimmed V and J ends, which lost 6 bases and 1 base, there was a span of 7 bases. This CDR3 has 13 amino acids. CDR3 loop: CASSTGSGNTIYF. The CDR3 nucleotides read TGTGCCAGTAGCACAGGTTCTGGAAACACCATATATTTT.

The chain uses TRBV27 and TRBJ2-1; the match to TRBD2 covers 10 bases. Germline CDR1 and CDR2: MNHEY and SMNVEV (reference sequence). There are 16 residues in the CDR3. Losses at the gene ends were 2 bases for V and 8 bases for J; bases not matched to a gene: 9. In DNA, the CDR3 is TGTGCCAGCAGTTTAAATCGTCTAGCGGGAGTCGATGAGCAGTTCTTC. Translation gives CASSLNRLAGVDEQFF.

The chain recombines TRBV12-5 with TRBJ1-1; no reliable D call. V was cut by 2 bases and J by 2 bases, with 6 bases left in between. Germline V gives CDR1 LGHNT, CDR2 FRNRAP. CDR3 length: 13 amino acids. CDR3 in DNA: TGTGCTAGTGGTTTGACAGCCAACACTGAAGCTTTCTTT. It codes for CASGLTANTEAFF.

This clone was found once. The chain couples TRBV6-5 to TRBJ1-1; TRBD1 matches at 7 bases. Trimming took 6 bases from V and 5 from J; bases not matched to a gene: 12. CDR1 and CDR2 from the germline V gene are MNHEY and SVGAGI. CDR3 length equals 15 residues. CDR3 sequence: CASRPYQGDLTEAFF. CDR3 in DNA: TGTGCCAGCAGACCTTATCAGGGGGATTTGACTGAAGCTTTCTTT.

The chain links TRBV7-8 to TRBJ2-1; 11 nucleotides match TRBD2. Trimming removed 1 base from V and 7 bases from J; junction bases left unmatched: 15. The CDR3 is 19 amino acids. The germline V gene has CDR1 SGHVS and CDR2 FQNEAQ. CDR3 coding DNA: TGTGCCAGCAGCTTAGGAGGGACTAGCGGATCTACAACTTTAAATGAGCAGTTCTTC. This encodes CASSLGGTSGSTTLNEQFF.

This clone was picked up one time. CDR3 residues: CASSSDTFYNEQFF. CDR3 bases: TGTGCCAGCTCAAGTGACACCTTCTACAATGAGCAGTTCTTC. The chain combines TRBV27 with TRBJ2-1; D is undetermined. The CDR3 totals 14 residues. The germline V gene encodes CDR1 MNHEY and CDR2 SMNVEV (reference sequence). The germline V and J ends were trimmed by 8 bases and 3 bases, with 14 bases remaining between them.

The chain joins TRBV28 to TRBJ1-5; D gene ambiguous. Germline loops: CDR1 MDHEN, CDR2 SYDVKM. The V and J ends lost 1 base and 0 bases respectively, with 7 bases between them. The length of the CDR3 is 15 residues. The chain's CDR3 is CASSLLLHSNQPQHF. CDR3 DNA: TGTGCCAGCAGTTTATTATTACATAGCAATCAGCCCCAGCATTTT.

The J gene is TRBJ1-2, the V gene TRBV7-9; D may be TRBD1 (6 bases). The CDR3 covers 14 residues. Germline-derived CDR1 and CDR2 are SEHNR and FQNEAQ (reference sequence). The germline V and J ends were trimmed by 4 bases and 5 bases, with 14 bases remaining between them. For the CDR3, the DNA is TGTGCCAGCAGCTCCCCAGGGGCCGGGTATGGCTACACCTTC. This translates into CASSSPGAGYGYTF.

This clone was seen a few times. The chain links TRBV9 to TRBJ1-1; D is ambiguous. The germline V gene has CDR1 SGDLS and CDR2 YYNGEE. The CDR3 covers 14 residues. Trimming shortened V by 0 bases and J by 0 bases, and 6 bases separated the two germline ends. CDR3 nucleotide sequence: TGTGCCAGCAGCGTAGGGCGGATGAACACTGAAGCTTTCTTT. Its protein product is CASSVGRMNTEAFF.

CDR3 DNA: TGCGCCAGCAGCCAACCCATGAAAAAGCCGGGTGAAGCTTTCTTT. This sequence encodes CASSQPMKKPGEAFF. The V call is TRBV4-1, the J call TRBJ1-1; D not resolved. Trimming cost V 2 bases and J 7 bases, with 17 bases left between them. Germline values: CDR1 MGHRA, CDR2 YSYEKL. The CDR3 is 15 residues long.

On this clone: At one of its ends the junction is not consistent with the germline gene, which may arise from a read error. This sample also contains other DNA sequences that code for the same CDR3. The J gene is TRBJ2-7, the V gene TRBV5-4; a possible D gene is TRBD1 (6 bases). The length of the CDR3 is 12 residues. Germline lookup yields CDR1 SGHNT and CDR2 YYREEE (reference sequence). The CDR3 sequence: CASSVQGYEQYF. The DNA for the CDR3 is TGTGCCAGCAGCGTACAGGGATACGAGCAGTACTTT. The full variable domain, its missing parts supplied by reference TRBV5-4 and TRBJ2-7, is ETGVTQSPTHLIKTRGQQVTLRCSSQSGHNTVSWYQQALGQGPQFIFQYYREEENGRGNFPPRFSGLQFPNYSSELNVNALELDDSALYLCASSVQGYEQYFGPGTRLTVT.

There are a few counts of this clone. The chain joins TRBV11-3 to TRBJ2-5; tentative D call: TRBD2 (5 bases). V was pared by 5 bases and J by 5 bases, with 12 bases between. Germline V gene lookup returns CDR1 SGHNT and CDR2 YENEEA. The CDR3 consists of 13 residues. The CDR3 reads CASSTRSGETQYF. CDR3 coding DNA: TGTGCCAGCAGCACCCGATCGGGGGAGACCCAGTACTTC. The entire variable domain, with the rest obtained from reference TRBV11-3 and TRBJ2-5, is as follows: EAGVVQSPRYKIIEKKQPVAFWCNPISGHNTLYWYLQNLGQGPELLIRYENEEAVDDSQLPKDRFSAERLKGVDSTLKIQPAELGDSAVYLCASSTRSGETQYFGPGTRLLVL.

Here the CDR3 DNA reads TGTGCCAGCCCATCTTACGGGGATAATGAAAAACTGTTTTTT. Protein sequence: CASPSYGDNEKLFF. The chain carries TRBV18 and TRBJ1-4; the D is unclear. The germline V and J ends were trimmed by 8 bases and 4 bases, with 14 bases remaining between them. Germline-derived CDR1 and CDR2 are KGHSH and LQKENI. This CDR3 region has 14 residues.

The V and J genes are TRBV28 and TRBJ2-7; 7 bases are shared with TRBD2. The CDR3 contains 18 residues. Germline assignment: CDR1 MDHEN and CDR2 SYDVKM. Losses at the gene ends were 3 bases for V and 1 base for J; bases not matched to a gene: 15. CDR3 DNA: TGTGCCAGCAGTTTTCAGCTAAACAGGAGGCGGGAGTCCTACGAGCAGTACTTC. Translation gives CASSFQLNRRRESYEQYF.

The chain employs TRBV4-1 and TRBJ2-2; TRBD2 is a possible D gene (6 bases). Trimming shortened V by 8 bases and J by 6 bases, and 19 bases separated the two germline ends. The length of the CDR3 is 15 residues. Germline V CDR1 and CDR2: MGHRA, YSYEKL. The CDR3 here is CASSKEGGVSGELFF. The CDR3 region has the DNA TGCGCCAGCTCAAAGGAGGGAGGAGTGTCCGGGGAGCTGTTTTTT.

The CDR3 spells CASTSGTVYGYTF. As DNA, the CDR3 is TGTGCCAGCACCTCCGGGACTGTCTATGGCTACACCTTC. This chain connects TRBV25-1 to TRBJ1-2, with TRBD1 as a possible D gene (5 bases). Germline CDR1 MGHDK, CDR2 SYGVNS. There are 13 residues in the CDR3. V lost 7 bases, J lost 4 bases, and 13 bases lay in between.

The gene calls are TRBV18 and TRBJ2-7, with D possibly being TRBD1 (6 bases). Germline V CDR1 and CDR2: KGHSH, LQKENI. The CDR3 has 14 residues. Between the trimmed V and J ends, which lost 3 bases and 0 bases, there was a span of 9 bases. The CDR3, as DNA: TGTGCCAGCTCACCGCAGGGGAGCTCCTACGAGCAGTACTTC. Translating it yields CASSPQGSSYEQYF.

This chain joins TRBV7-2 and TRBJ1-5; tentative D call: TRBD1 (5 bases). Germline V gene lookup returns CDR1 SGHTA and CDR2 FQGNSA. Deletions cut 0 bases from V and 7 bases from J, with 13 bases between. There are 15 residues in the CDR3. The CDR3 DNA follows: TGTGCCAGCAGCTTAGCGGTTCTAGGGGAACAGCCCCAGCATTTT. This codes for CASSLAVLGEQPQHF.

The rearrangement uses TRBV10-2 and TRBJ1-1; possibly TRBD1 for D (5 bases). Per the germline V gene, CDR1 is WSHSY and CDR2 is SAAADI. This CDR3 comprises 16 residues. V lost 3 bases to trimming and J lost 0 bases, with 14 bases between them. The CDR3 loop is CASSEPGVNMNTEAFF. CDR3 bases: TGCGCCAGCAGTGAACCGGGGGTGAATATGAACACTGAAGCTTTCTTT.

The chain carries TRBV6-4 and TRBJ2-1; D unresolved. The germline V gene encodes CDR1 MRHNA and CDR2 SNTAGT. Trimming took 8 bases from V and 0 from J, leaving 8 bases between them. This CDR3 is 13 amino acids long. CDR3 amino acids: CASSPTSYNEQFF. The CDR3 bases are TGTGCCAGCTCGCCTACCTCCTACAATGAGCAGTTCTTC.

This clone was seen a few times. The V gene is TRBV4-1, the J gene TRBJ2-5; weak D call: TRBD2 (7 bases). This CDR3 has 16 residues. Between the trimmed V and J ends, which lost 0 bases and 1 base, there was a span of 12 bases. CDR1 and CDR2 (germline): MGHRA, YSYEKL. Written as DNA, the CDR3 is TGCGCCAGCAGCCAAGATCGGGGGGCTACCCAAGAGACCCAGTACTTC. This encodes CASSQDRGATQETQYF.

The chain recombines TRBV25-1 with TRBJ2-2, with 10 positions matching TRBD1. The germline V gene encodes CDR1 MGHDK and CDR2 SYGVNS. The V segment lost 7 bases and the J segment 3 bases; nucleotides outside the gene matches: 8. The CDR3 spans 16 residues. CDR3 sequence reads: CASTYLGTGDTGELFF. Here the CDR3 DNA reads TGTGCCAGCACCTACCTGGGGACAGGGGACACCGGGGAGCTGTTTTTT.

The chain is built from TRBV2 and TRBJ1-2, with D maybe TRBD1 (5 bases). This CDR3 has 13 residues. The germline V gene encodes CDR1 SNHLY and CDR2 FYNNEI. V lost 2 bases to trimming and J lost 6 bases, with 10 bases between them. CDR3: CASSERGPNGYTF. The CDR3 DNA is TGTGCCAGCAGTGAAAGGGGCCCAAATGGCTACACCTTC.

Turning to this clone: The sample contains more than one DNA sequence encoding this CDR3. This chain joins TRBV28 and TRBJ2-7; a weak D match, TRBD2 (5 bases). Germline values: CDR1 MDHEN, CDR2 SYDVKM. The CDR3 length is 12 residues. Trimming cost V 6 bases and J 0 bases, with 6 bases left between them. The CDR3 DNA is TGTGCCAGCAGCCGGGACTCCTACGAGCAGTACTTC. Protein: CASSRDSYEQYF.

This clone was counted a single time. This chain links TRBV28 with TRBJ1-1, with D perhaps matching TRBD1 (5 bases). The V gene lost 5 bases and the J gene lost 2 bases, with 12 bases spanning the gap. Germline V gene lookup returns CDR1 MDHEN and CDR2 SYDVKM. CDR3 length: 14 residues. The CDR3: CASSPGHYNTEAFF. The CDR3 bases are TGTGCCAGCAGTCCAGGACATTACAACACTGAAGCTTTCTTT.